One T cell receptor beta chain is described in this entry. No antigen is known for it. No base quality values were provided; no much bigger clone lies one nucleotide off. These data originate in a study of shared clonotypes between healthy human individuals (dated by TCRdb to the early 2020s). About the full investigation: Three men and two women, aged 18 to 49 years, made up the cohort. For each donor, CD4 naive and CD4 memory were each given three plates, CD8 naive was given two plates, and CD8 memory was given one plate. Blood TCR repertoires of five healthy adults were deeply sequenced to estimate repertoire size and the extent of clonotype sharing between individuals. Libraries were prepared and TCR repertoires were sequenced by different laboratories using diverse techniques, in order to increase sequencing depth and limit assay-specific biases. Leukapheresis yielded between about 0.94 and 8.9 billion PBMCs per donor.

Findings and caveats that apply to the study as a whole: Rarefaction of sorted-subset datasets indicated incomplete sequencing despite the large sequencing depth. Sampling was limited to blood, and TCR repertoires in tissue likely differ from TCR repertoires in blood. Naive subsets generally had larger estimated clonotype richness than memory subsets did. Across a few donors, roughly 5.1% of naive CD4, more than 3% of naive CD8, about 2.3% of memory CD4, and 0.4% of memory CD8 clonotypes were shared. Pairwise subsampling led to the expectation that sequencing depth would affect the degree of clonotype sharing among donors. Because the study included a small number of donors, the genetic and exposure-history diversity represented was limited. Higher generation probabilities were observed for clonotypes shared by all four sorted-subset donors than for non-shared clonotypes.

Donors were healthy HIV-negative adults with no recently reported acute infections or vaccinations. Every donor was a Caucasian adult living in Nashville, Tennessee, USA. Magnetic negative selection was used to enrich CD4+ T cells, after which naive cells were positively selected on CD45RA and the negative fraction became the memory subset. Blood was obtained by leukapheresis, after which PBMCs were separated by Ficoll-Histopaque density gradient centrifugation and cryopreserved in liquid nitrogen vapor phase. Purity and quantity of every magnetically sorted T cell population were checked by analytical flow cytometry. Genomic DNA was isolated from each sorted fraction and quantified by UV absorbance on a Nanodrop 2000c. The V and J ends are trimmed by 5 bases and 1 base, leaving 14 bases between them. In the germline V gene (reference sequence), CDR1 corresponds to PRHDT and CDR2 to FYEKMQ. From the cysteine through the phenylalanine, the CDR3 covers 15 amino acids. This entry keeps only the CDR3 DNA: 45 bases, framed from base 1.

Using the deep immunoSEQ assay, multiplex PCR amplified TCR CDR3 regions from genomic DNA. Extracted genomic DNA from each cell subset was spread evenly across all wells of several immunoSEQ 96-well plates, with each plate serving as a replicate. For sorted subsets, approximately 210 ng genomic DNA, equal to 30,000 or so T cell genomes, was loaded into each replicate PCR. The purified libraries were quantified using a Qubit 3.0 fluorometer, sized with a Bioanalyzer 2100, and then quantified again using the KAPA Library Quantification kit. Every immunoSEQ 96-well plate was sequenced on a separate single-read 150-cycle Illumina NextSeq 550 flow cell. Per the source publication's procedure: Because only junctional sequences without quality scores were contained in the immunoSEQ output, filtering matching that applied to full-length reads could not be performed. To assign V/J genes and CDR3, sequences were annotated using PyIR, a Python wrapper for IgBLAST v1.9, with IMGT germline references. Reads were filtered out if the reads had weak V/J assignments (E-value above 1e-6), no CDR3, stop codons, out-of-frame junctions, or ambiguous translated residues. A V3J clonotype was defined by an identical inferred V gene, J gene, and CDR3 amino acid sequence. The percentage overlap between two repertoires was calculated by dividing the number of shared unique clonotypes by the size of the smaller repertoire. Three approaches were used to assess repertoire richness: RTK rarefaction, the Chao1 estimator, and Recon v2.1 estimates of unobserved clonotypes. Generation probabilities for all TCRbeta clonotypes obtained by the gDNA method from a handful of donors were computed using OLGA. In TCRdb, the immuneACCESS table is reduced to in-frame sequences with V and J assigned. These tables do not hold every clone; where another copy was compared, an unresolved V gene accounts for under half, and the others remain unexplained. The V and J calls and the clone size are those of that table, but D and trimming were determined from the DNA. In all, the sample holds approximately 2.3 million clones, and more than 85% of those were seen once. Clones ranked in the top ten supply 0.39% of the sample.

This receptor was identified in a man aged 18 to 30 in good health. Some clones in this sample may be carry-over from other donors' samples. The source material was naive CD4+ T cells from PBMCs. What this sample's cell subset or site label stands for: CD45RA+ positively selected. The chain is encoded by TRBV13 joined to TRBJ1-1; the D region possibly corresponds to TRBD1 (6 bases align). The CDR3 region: CASSRGNLGNTEAFF. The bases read TGTGCCAGCAGCAGGGGGAACCTCGGGAACACTGAAGCTTTCTTT.